The rows below give T cell receptor beta chains drawn from one sample of a study of cytomegalovirus exposure and HLA in healthy donors. Clones were read by immunoSEQ multiplex PCR, and TCRdb kept only the in-frame ones, dropping some. The data show roughly 130,000 clones, with 70% to 80% seen just once and 3% to 4% held by the top ten. Input material: PBMCs. The receptors come from a female donor in good health and CMV-seronegative. Both conserved end residues are part of each CDR3.

>16|TRBJ1-2|TRBV30
CAWSKQAGLTNYGYTF
>15|.|TRBV4-1
CASSLLQGAIYEQYF
>14|TRBJ2-3|TRBV11-3
CASSRGLQQDTQYF
>15|TRBJ1-1|TRBV29-1
CSGGGGTGVNTEAFF
>15|TRBJ1-4|TRBV25-1
CASSALRWGEEKLFF
>14|TRBJ1-1|TRBV7-9
CASSFSGMEGEAFF
>15|TRBJ1-1|TRBV6-5
CASSYSTTGGTEAFF
>15|.|TRBV2
CASRGPTGFSYEQYF
>15|TRBJ2-1|TRBV5-4
CASSRPGQGPNEQFF
>14|TRBJ1-6|TRBV5-6
CASSADRGYSPLHF
>14|TRBJ1-1|TRBV6-1
CASSVSGTGTEAFF
>13|TRBJ1-6|TRBV27
CASSLVLNSPLHF
>16|TRBJ1-6|TRBV2
CASSEAPGLDNSPLHF
>17|TRBJ2-7|TRBV6-1
CASSERGGSGNSYEQYF
>15|TRBJ1-5|TRBV5-1
CASSSTGIGDQPQHF
>13|TRBJ1-1|TRBV10-3
CAISDGQNTEAFF
>17|TRBJ1-2|TRBV2
CASSEYAMTTGADGYTF
>17|TRBJ1-3|TRBV5-4
CASSRRTGQSSGNTIYF
>14|TRBJ1-6|TRBV5-4
CASSRDSKNSPLHF
>14|.|TRBV10-3
CAISPVYTSYEQYF
>13|TRBJ1-3|TRBV5-1
CASSLVTGRTIYF
>14|TRBJ1-1|TRBV10-3
CAISESFGSWEAFF
>13|TRBJ2-1|TRBV11-3
CASRSQLGNEQFF
>12|TRBJ2-7|TRBV6-6
CASREQSGEQYF
>18|TRBJ2-6|TRBV6-1
CASRERDRDYAGANVLTF
>16|TRBJ1-1|TRBV7-2
CASRRQNQLRDTEAFF
>15|TRBJ2-7|TRBV27
CASSPYRGDGYEQYF
>15|TRBJ1-3|TRBV7-6
CASSRDRVGGNTIYF
>13|TRBJ2-7|TRBV7-6
CASSFSEFGEQYF
>15|TRBJ2-1|TRBV9
CASSVATSGYNEQFF
>17|TRBJ2-7|TRBV19
CASSTRTSGGAIDEQYF
>15|TRBJ1-6|TRBV27
CASSFGSSYNSPLHF
>19|TRBJ2-1|TRBV5-4
CASSLAGLAAPWYTNEQFF
>11|TRBJ1-1|TRBV29-1
CSVDGGGQAFF
>17|TRBJ2-7|TRBV15
CATSRGSSSGRFKEQYF
>11|TRBJ2-7|TRBV7-8
CASLEGYEQYF
>13|TRBJ1-5|TRBV6-5
CASSLNSNQPQHF
>15|TRBJ2-7|TRBV5-6
CASSYRLAGLYEQYF
>11|TRBJ2-7|TRBV29-1
CSVEQGNEQYF
>17|TRBJ2-3|TRBV5-5
CASSLLGGTGLADTQYF
>14|TRBJ1-2|TRBV10-3
CAISESTGREGYTF
>12|TRBJ2-5|TRBV7-2
CASSTFLETQYF
>15|TRBJ2-7|TRBV7-2
CASSPGVRPTYEQYF
>15|TRBJ2-7|TRBV30
CAWSPGHPSSYEQYF
>13|TRBJ1-2|TRBV18
CASSPTQNYGYTF